The present entry profiles one T cell receptor beta chain with its context. No antigen is known for it. TCRdb called the reads again in MiXCR, with one record for every CDR3 protein. The repertoire consists of 650,000 to 900,000 distinct CDR3 sequences, with about 31% occurring once and the leading ten covering around 11%. The CDR3 consists of 12 residues. Trimming took 5 bases from V and 3 from J, leaving 8 bases between them. This entry is derived from a study of T cell repertoires in cytomegalovirus infection. Background on the study: Peptides in the study included HLA-C-restricted and HLA-B-restricted CMV epitopes. TCR beta signatures that were public indicated CMV infection and matching HLA type. Study-wide points: Summed frequency of public TCR beta families distinguished CMV carriers with the relevant HLA. HLA-C-restricted TCR beta clonotypes specific for CMV led the ex vivo response.

This specimen was cultured CD8+ T cells from PBMCs, taken from culture after CMV antigen stimulation. V and J are TRBV12-3 or TRBV12-4 and TRBJ2-7; D not certain. This TCR derives from a human donor in good health (CMV status not recorded). Some clones in this sample may be carry-over from other donors' samples. The CDR3 loop reads CASSPEFYEQYF. The CDR3 DNA reads TGTGCCAGCAGTCCAGAGTTCTACGAGCAGTACTTC.